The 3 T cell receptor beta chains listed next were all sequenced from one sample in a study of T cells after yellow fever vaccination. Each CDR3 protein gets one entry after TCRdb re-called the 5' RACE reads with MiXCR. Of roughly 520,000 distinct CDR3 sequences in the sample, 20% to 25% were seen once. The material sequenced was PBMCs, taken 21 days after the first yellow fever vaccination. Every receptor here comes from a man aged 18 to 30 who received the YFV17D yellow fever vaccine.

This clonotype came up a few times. The CDR3 protein is CASSSWGTGGRKLFF. The CDR3 region has the DNA TGTGCCAGCAGTAGCTGGGGGACAGGGGGCCGAAAACTGTTTTTT. J is TRBJ1-4 and V is TRBV27; 12 bases are shared with TRBD1. V lost 5 bases, J lost 10 bases, and 8 bases stayed unmatched. The length of the CDR3 is 15 residues. Germline CDR1 reads MNHEY; CDR2 reads SMNVEV (reference sequence).

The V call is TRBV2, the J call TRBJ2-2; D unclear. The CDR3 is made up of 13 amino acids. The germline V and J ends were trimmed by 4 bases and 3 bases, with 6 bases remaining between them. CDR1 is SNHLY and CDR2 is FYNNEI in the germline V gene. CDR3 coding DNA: TGTGCCAGCAGTGTTTCCTACACCGGGGAGCTGTTTTTT. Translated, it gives CASSVSYTGELFF.

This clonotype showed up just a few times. The CDR3 loop reads CASSTVQGNSPLHF. In nucleotides, the CDR3 is TGTGCCAGCAGTACCGTACAGGGCAATTCACCCCTCCACTTT. The genes are TRBV7-9 and TRBJ1-6, with D perhaps TRBD1 (6 bases). This CDR3 contains 14 residues. From germline, CDR1 is SEHNR and CDR2 FQNEAQ (reference sequence). V was trimmed by 6 bases and J by 7 bases, leaving 13 bases between them. The full variable domain, rest sourced from reference TRBV7-9 and TRBJ1-6, is DTGVSQNPRHKITKRGQNVTFRCDPISEHNRLYWYRQTLGQGPEFLTYFQNEAQLEKSRLLSDRFSAERPKGSFSTLEIQRTEQGDSAMYLCASSTVQGNSPLHFGNGTRLTVT.